The 24 T cell receptor beta chains reported below all come from one sample, sequenced in a study of blood T cell repertoires in COVID-19. Profiled with immunoSEQ multiplex PCR; TCRdb holds only in-frame clones, not every one. The table shows 120,000 to 150,000 clones, with 79% occurring only once. Sequenced material: peripheral blood. These receptors came from a man between 50 and 59 years old with active or convalescent COVID-19.

The chain recombines TRBV28 with TRBJ2-1; 7 bases line up with TRBD2. Germline V gives CDR1 MDHEN, CDR2 SYDVKM. The CDR3 covers 15 residues. Unmatched junction bases numbered 8, after V lost 7 bases and J lost 2 bases. The chain's CDR3 is CASIYGGGAYNEQFF. DNA of the CDR3: TGTGCCAGCATCTACGGCGGGGGAGCCTACAATGAGCAGTTCTTC.

V and J are TRBV3-1 (or the pseudogene TRBV3-2) and TRBJ2-1; 8 bases fit TRBD2. The CDR3 is 12 amino acids. Germline V gene sequence: CDR1 LGHDT, CDR2 YNNKEL (reference sequence). The ends lost 1 base at V and 16 bases at J; junction bases unmatched: 6. CDR3 nucleotide sequence: TGTGCCAGCAGCCAAGGAGGGACTAGGCCCTTCTTC. Protein sequence: CASSQGGTRPFF.

J is TRBJ2-3 and V is TRBV25-1, with D possibly TRBD2 on 6 matching bases. V was pared by 2 bases and J by 2 bases, with 17 bases between. Germline V gene sequence: CDR1 MGHDK, CDR2 SYGVNS. The CDR3 has 17 residues. CDR3 sequence reads: CASSERGGEHSTDTQYF. The DNA of the CDR3 is TGTGCCAGCAGTGAAAGAGGAGGGGAGCACTCCACAGATACGCAGTATTTT.

J is TRBJ1-5 and V is TRBV28; 7 nucleotides agree with TRBD1. Germline CDR1 and CDR2: MDHEN and SYDVKM. V was pared by 7 bases and J by 11 bases, with 14 bases of the junction left unmatched. This CDR3 region has 14 residues. The CDR3 spells CASTIGQAVWAQHF. The CDR3 DNA reads as TGTGCCAGCACTATTGGACAGGCGGTTTGGGCCCAGCATTTT. Drawing the rest from reference TRBV28 and TRBJ1-5, the complete variable domain is DVKVTQSSRYLVKRTGEKVFLECVQDMDHENMFWYRQDPGLGLRLIYFSYDVKMKEKGDIPEGYSVSREKKERFSLILESASTNQTSMYLCASTIGQAVWAQHFGDGTRLSIL.

This sequence joins TRBV7-6 and TRBJ2-7; maybe TRBD1 (6 bases). The CDR3 contains 14 residues. The germline CDR1 and CDR2 sequences are SGHVS and FNYEAQ. V dropped 1 base and J dropped 6 bases, with 13 bases sitting between them. The CDR3 spells CASSLGASGAEQYF. CDR3 DNA sequence: TGTGCCAGCAGCTTAGGCGCTTCAGGGGCCGAGCAGTACTTC.

This sequence joins TRBV18 and TRBJ2-3; 7 bases align to TRBD2. V lost 2 bases, J lost 6 bases, and 11 bases stayed unmatched. Germline values: CDR1 KGHSH, CDR2 LQKENI. The CDR3 extends over 16 amino acids. CDR3 nucleotide sequence: TGTGCCAGCTCACCAGTTGGCGGGAGTGGATCGGATACGCAGTATTTT. Its translation is CASSPVGGSGSDTQYF.

The chain is built from TRBV10-3 and TRBJ2-7; tentative D call: TRBD1 (6 bases). Germline values: CDR1 ENHRY, CDR2 SYGVKD. The CDR3 consists of 13 residues. With 4 bases removed from V and 0 bases from J, the gap between germline ends came to 7 bases. DNA of the CDR3: TGTGCCATCAGTGGACAGGCCTCCTACGAGCAGTACTTC. Encoded protein: CAISGQASYEQYF.

The V call is TRBV9, the J call TRBJ2-1; D remains ambiguous. With 3 bases removed from V and 7 bases from J, the gap between germline ends came to 8 bases. The CDR3 is made up of 12 amino acids. Germline CDR1 SGDLS, CDR2 YYNGEE. The CDR3 nucleotides are TGTGCCAGCAGCGGCCCCGGTAATGAGCAGTTCTTC. This sequence encodes CASSGPGNEQFF.

The rearrangement uses TRBV30 and TRBJ2-3, with 8 positions matching TRBD2. CDR3 length equals 16 residues. CDR1 is GTSNPN and CDR2 is SVGIG in the germline V gene (reference sequence). The V gene end was trimmed by 1 base and the J gene end by 2 bases; junction bases not matched to a gene: 8. CDR3 bases: TGTGCCTGGAGTGAAAACTCGCGGGGGGTCACAGATACGCAGTATTTT. Translating it yields CAWSENSRGVTDTQYF.

The V and J genes are TRBV18 and TRBJ2-1; no clear D gene. Trimming shortened V by 0 bases and J by 2 bases, and 14 bases separated the two germline ends. The CDR3 totals 17 residues. CDR1 is KGHSH, CDR2 LQKENI, per germline. CDR3 coding DNA: TGTGCCAGCTCACCACCGGTGGAGAGGTTCCCCTACAATGAGCAGTTCTTC. Its protein is CASSPPVERFPYNEQFF.

The rearrangement joins TRBV5-1 to TRBJ1-5; 7 bases fit TRBD1. With V trimmed by 0 bases and J by 4 bases, 4 bases remained unmatched. The CDR3 contains 15 residues. From germline, CDR1 is SGHRS and CDR2 YFSETQ. CDR3 coding DNA: TGCGCCAGCAGCTTGGACAGGGGCGTTAATCAGCCCCAGCATTTT. This sequence encodes CASSLDRGVNQPQHF.

The chain is built from TRBV2 and TRBJ2-7, with 12 bases that match TRBD2. Trimming removed 6 bases from V and 3 bases from J; junction bases left unmatched: 6. The CDR3 is made up of 15 amino acids. The germline CDR1 and CDR2 sequences are SNHLY and FYNNEI. CDR3 residues: CASSFGLAGIYEQYF. Written as DNA, the CDR3 is TGTGCCAGCAGCTTCGGACTAGCGGGGATCTACGAGCAGTACTTC.

The chain uses TRBV5-8 and TRBJ2-1; 12 bases fit TRBD2. CDR1 is SGHTS, CDR2 YDEGEE, per germline. CDR3 length: 15 amino acids. J was trimmed by 9 bases and V by 1 base; bases with no gene match: 5. The CDR3 loop is CASSLQGLAGSEQFF. The CDR3 DNA reads TGTGCCAGCAGCTTGCAGGGACTAGCGGGCAGTGAGCAGTTCTTC.

The rearrangement joins TRBV11-3 to TRBJ2-1, with 12 bases identical to TRBD2. V was pared by 5 bases and J by 5 bases, with 7 bases of the junction left unmatched. Germline V gene lookup returns CDR1 SGHNT and CDR2 YENEEA. CDR3 length: 16 amino acids. The CDR3 spells CASSPRTSGTDNEQFF. DNA for the CDR3: TGTGCCAGCAGCCCCCGGACTAGCGGGACGGACAATGAGCAGTTCTTC.

V gene TRBV27 combines with J gene TRBJ2-3, with 8 nucleotides matching TRBD1. Trimming at V came to 3 bases and at J to 1 base, leaving 3 bases not matched to a gene. There are 15 residues in the CDR3. Germline loops: CDR1 MNHEY, CDR2 SMNVEV (reference sequence). CDR3 in DNA: TGTGCCAGCAGTTTCCGGGGACAGGGCACAGATACGCAGTATTTT. Translated: CASSFRGQGTDTQYF.

This clone was counted only a few times. The chain carries TRBV29-1 and TRBJ1-1; D ambiguous. The germline V gene has CDR1 SQVTM and CDR2 ANQGSEA. V lost 0 bases, J lost 4 bases, and 12 bases lay in between. This CDR3 contains 14 residues. DNA of the CDR3: TGCAGCGTTGAAGATCAACCGGGGAGCACTGAAGCTTTCTTT. Encoded protein: CSVEDQPGSTEAFF.

The chain has TRBV9 and TRBJ2-7; 7 bases are a match to TRBD1. The CDR3 is 14 amino acids. Germline CDR1 SGDLS, CDR2 YYNGEE. V was clipped by 3 bases and J by 2 bases; unmatched bases: 5. CDR3: CASSARTGAYEQYF. The CDR3 nucleotides are TGTGCCAGCAGCGCCAGGACAGGAGCCTACGAGCAGTACTTC. The complete variable domain, with remaining parts taken from reference TRBV9 and TRBJ2-7, reads DSGVTQTPKHLITATGQRVTLRCSPRSGDLSVYWYQQSLDQGLQFLIQYYNGEERAKGNILERFSAQQFPDLHSELNLSSLELGDSALYFCASSARTGAYEQYFGPGTRLTVT.

The chain links TRBV28 to TRBJ2-5, with D possibly TRBD2 on 6 matching bases. The germline CDR1 and CDR2 sequences are MDHEN and SYDVKM. The V gene lost 3 bases and the J gene lost 4 bases, with 15 bases spanning the gap. The CDR3 contains 15 residues. CDR3 bases: TGTGCCAGCAGTTTTGGCCCCGGGGGTGGAGAGACCCAGTACTTC. Residues: CASSFGPGGGETQYF. Full variable domain (outside the CDR3, taken from reference TRBV28 and TRBJ2-5): DVKVTQSSRYLVKRTGEKVFLECVQDMDHENMFWYRQDPGLGLRLIYFSYDVKMKEKGDIPEGYSVSREKKERFSLILESASTNQTSMYLCASSFGPGGGETQYFGPGTRLLVL.

The V and J genes are TRBV5-1 and TRBJ2-7; 13 bases line up with TRBD2. The CDR3 extends over 13 amino acids. V was clipped by 7 bases and J by 4 bases; unmatched bases: 2. Germline CDR1 SGHRS, CDR2 YFSETQ. The CDR3 nucleotides are TGCGCCAGCCGGACTAGCGGGAGTTACGAGCAGTACTTC. Its translation is CASRTSGSYEQYF.

This clone was observed once. Other nucleotide sequences from this sample produce the same CDR3. J is TRBJ2-3 and V is TRBV5-6; D ambiguous. CDR1 and CDR2 (germline): SGHDT, YYEEEE. Trimming took off 5 bases at V and 0 bases at J, with 7 bases between the two ends. The CDR3 runs to 13 residues. The CDR3 bases are TGTGCCAGCAGTTTCTCTAGCACAGATACGCAGTATTTT. Amino acid sequence: CASSFSSTDTQYF. Full variable domain (remainder filled in from reference TRBV5-6 and TRBJ2-3): DAGVTQSPTHLIKTRGQQVTLRCSPKSGHDTVSWYQQALGQGPQFIFQYYEEEERQRGNFPDRFSGHQFPNYSSELNVNALLLGDSALYLCASSFSSTDTQYFGPGTRLTVL.

This chain connects TRBV6-5 to TRBJ2-5, with 7 positions matching TRBD2. The CDR3 length is 12 residues. Germline loops: CDR1 MNHEY, CDR2 SVGAGI. Trimming removed 4 bases from V and 9 bases from J; junction bases left unmatched: 5. The CDR3 sequence is CASSSLAGPQYF. CDR3 in DNA: TGTGCCAGCAGTTCATTAGCGGGTCCCCAGTACTTC.

The V and J genes are TRBV19 and TRBJ2-7; 8 bases fit TRBD2. V was pared by 5 bases and J by 3 bases, with 9 bases of the junction left unmatched. The CDR3 length is 15 residues. Germline-derived CDR1 and CDR2 are LNHDA and SQIVND (reference sequence). The CDR3 DNA reads as TGTGCCAGTAGTCCATCTAGCGGGTACCTCTACGAGCAGTACTTC. Translating gives CASSPSSGYLYEQYF.

J is TRBJ2-1 and V is TRBV10-3, with 8 positions matching TRBD2. Germline assignment: CDR1 ENHRY and CDR2 SYGVKD. The CDR3 has 13 residues. V lost 6 bases, J lost 6 bases, and 4 bases stayed unmatched. The CDR3 reads CAIRSGSANEQFF. For the CDR3, the DNA is TGTGCCATCAGGAGCGGGAGTGCCAATGAGCAGTTCTTC.

V is TRBV9 and J is TRBJ2-3; 9 nucleotides line up with TRBD1. CDR3 size: 16 residues. The J segment lost 3 bases and the V segment lost 4 bases, leaving 9 bases of the junction unmatched. Germline loops: CDR1 SGDLS, CDR2 YYNGEE. The CDR3 DNA reads as TGTGCCAGCAGCCGAGGGACAGGGCGGGGGACAGATACGCAGTATTTT. Amino acid sequence: CASSRGTGRGTDTQYF.